This T cell receptor beta chain was recorded in a study of control samples from healthy donors and cancer patients. Sequenced by immunoSEQ multiplex PCR; TCRdb stores in-frame clones only, minus some. The repertoire includes over 150,000 clones, roughly 94% of them detected once, and about 1.5% sits in the top ten. This sequence originates from a woman aged 18-29 years in good health. Specimen: blood.

CDR3 loop: CASSTPLKGYTDTQYF. The DNA of the CDR3 is TGTGCCAGTAGTACGCCCTTGAAGGGGTACACAGATACGCAGTATTTT. The J gene is TRBJ2-3, the V gene TRBV19, with D maybe TRBD1 (5 bases). CDR3 length: 16 residues. Trimming cost V 4 bases and J 2 bases, with 16 bases left between them. Germline CDR1 LNHDA, CDR2 SQIVND (reference sequence).